This passage covers 23 T cell receptor beta chains from one sample sequenced in a study of cytomegalovirus exposure and HLA in healthy donors. PCR involved 60 Vbeta and 13 Jbeta primers. Here immunoSEQ multiplex PCR was the method, and the copy in TCRdb shows in-frame clones only, minus some. This table has around 60,000 clones, around 81% appearing once. The sample consisted of PBMCs. The receptor set was obtained from a male donor in good health and CMV-seronegative.

The CDR3 DNA reads as TGTGCCAGCAGCTCCTCCCGACAGGCCGAGCAGTACTTC. It codes for CASSSSRQAEQYF. V gene TRBV7-2 combines with J gene TRBJ2-7; perhaps TRBD1 as D (6 bases). The CDR3 runs 13 residues. Germline loops: CDR1 SGHTA, CDR2 FQGNSA. V lost 4 bases and J 6 bases, leaving 13 bases between the germline ends.

The chain couples TRBV7-2 to TRBJ1-1; 8 positions agree with TRBD1. Looked up from germline, CDR1 is SGHTA and CDR2 is FQGNSA. The CDR3 totals 14 residues. V lost 0 bases to trimming and J lost 11 bases; unmatched junction nucleotides: 8. CDR3 bases: TGTGCCAGCAGCTTAGCCTGGCAGGGGGCCGAGGCTTTCTTT. Translated, it gives CASSLAWQGAEAFF.

The rearrangement uses TRBV7-8 and TRBJ1-1, with D unresolved. CDR3 size: 15 residues. The germline V and J ends were trimmed by 1 base and 3 bases, with 12 bases remaining between them. Germline V lookup: CDR1 SGHVS, CDR2 FQNEAQ. This CDR3 reads CASSLEQAWDTEAFF. In nucleotides, the CDR3 is TGTGCCAGCAGCTTAGAGCAGGCATGGGACACTGAAGCTTTCTTT.

V usage is TRBV4-2 and J usage is TRBJ1-1; D not resolved. Deletions cut 2 bases from V and 6 bases from J, with 7 bases between. The CDR3 length is 12 residues. Germline CDR1 and CDR2: LGHNA and YNFKEQ. The CDR3 protein is CASSQWSAEAFF. In DNA, the CDR3 is TGTGCCAGCAGCCAATGGAGCGCTGAAGCTTTCTTT.

The rearrangement links TRBV7-9 to TRBJ2-4, with D uncertain. The CDR3 consists of 17 residues. Germline assignment: CDR1 SEHNR and CDR2 FQNEAQ (reference sequence). The V gene lost 0 bases and the J gene lost 0 bases, with 12 bases spanning the gap. This CDR3 is CASSLALGELAKNIQYF. The CDR3 DNA reads as TGTGCCAGCAGCTTAGCGCTAGGAGAACTAGCCAAAAACATTCAGTACTTC.

V is TRBV5-1 and J is TRBJ1-1, with 7 nucleotides matching TRBD1. Germline V gene data show CDR1 as SGHRS and CDR2 as YFSETQ. The V and J ends lost 0 bases and 0 bases, in that order; junction bases with no gene match: 8. The CDR3 runs to 17 residues. CDR3 amino acids: CASSLAGGRWMNTEAFF. CDR3 coding DNA: TGCGCCAGCAGCTTGGCAGGGGGTCGGTGGATGAACACTGAAGCTTTCTTT. Looking up the rest from reference TRBV5-1 and TRBJ1-1 gives the full variable domain: KAGVTQTPRYLIKTRGQQVTLSCSPISGHRSVSWYQQTPGQGLQFLFEYFSETQRNKGNFPGRFSGRQFSNSRSEMNVSTLELGDSALYLCASSLAGGRWMNTEAFFGQGTRLTVV.

The chain has TRBV4-3 and TRBJ2-1, with 7 bases lining up with TRBD1. This CDR3 spans 17 amino acids. Germline trimming cut 0 bases from V and 1 base from J; bases unmatched to any gene: 6. Looked up from germline, CDR1 is LGHNA and CDR2 is YSLEER. CDR3 DNA sequence: TGCGCCAGCAGCCAAGATCTAAACAGGGGATCCTACAATGAGCAGTTCTTC. Translating it yields CASSQDLNRGSYNEQFF.

This sequence joins TRBV7-2 and TRBJ2-7, with D perhaps TRBD1 (7 bases). The CDR3 runs to 14 residues. The germline V and J ends were trimmed by 5 bases and 4 bases, with 15 bases remaining between them. Germline V gene lookup returns CDR1 SGHTA and CDR2 FQGNSA. The CDR3 loop is CASSQAGGTYEQYF. In DNA, the CDR3 is TGTGCCAGCAGCCAGGCAGGGGGGACTTACGAGCAGTACTTC.

This chain links TRBV7-2 with TRBJ2-1; the match to TRBD1 covers 7 bases. After removal of 4 bases from V and 0 bases from J, the junction contained 6 bases not matched to a gene. CDR1 and CDR2 from the germline V gene are SGHTA and FQGNSA. The CDR3 is 16 residues long. The CDR3 reads CASSSGTASSYNEQFF. The CDR3 DNA is TGTGCCAGCAGCTCGGGGACAGCGAGCTCCTACAATGAGCAGTTCTTC. Complete variable domain (other parts from reference TRBV7-2 and TRBJ2-1): GAGVSQSPSNKVTEKGKDVELRCDPISGHTALYWYRQSLGQGLEFLIYFQGNSAPDKSGLPSDRFSAERTGGSVSTLTIQRTQQEDSAVYLCASSSGTASSYNEQFFGPGTRLTVL.

The genes are TRBV27 and TRBJ2-7, with D hard to call. There are 13 residues in the CDR3. The V end lost 6 bases, the J end lost 2 bases, and 11 bases lay between the germline ends. Germline V gives CDR1 MNHEY, CDR2 SMNVEV (reference sequence). The DNA for the CDR3 is TGTGCCAGCAGCCCCCGTCAGACCTACGAGCAGTACTTC. Translated, it gives CASSPRQTYEQYF.

The chain joins TRBV6-5 to TRBJ1-4, with D unresolved. The CDR3 sequence is 13 residues long. V lost 1 base, J lost 8 bases, and 8 bases lay in between. Germline V gives CDR1 MNHEY, CDR2 SVGAGI. This CDR3 reads CASSYFPGEKLFF. CDR3 DNA: TGTGCCAGCAGTTACTTTCCTGGCGAAAAACTGTTTTTT.

The rearrangement links TRBV2 to TRBJ2-7; D gene uncertain. This CDR3 comprises 11 residues. The germline V and J ends were trimmed by 4 bases and 2 bases, with 3 bases remaining between them. The germline V gene encodes CDR1 SNHLY and CDR2 FYNNEI. CDR3 sequence: CASSVTYEQYF. CDR3 coding DNA: TGTGCCAGCAGTGTAACCTACGAGCAGTACTTC.

The chain has TRBV6-6 and TRBJ1-6, with 10 bases matching TRBD1. Germline-derived CDR1 and CDR2 are MNHNY and SVGAGI (reference sequence). Unmatched junction bases numbered 3, after V lost 5 bases and J lost 8 bases. The CDR3 covers 14 residues. The CDR3 DNA follows: TGTGCCAGCAGTCAGACAGGGGGCCATTCACCCCTCCACTTT. Protein product: CASSQTGGHSPLHF.

This clone was detected once. The chain is built from TRBV7-7 and TRBJ2-3; 7 positions agree with TRBD2. CDR3 size: 15 residues. CDR1 SSHAT and CDR2 FNYEAQ come from the germline V gene (reference sequence). The V segment lost 5 bases and the J segment 1 base; nucleotides outside the gene matches: 6. The CDR3 sequence: CASSPGRGGTDTQYF. The DNA of the CDR3 is TGTGCCAGCAGCCCGGGACGGGGGGGCACAGATACGCAGTATTTT.

The sample holds a few counts of this clone. The chain links TRBV5-1 to TRBJ2-7; 8 nucleotides line up with TRBD1. Trimming at V came to 2 bases and at J to 2 bases, leaving 6 bases not matched to a gene. This CDR3 region has 15 residues. In germline, CDR1 is SGHRS, CDR2 YFSETQ. CDR3 nucleotides: TGCGCCAGCAGCTTTAGACAGGGGCCCACCTACGAGCAGTACTTC. Translation: CASSFRQGPTYEQYF. Looking up the rest from reference TRBV5-1 and TRBJ2-7 gives the full variable domain: KAGVTQTPRYLIKTRGQQVTLSCSPISGHRSVSWYQQTPGQGLQFLFEYFSETQRNKGNFPGRFSGRQFSNSRSEMNVSTLELGDSALYLCASSFRQGPTYEQYFGPGTRLTVT.

V and J are TRBV28 and TRBJ1-2; 8 bases line up with TRBD1. The V gene end was trimmed by 1 base and the J gene end by 8 bases; junction bases not matched to a gene: 3. Germline V CDR1 and CDR2: MDHEN, SYDVKM. This CDR3 region has 13 residues. CDR3 residues: CASSLYRGEGYTF. CDR3 bases: TGTGCCAGCAGTTTATACAGGGGGGAAGGCTACACCTTC.

V usage is TRBV20-1 and J usage is TRBJ1-2; D call uncertain. Between the trimmed V and J ends, which lost 3 bases and 7 bases, there was a span of 6 bases. Germline values: CDR1 DFQATT, CDR2 SNEGSKA (reference sequence). The CDR3 consists of 10 residues. The CDR3 DNA sequence: TGCAGTGCTAGGCCAGGTGGCTACACCTTC. Its protein product is CSARPGGYTF.

The chain combines TRBV7-8 with TRBJ1-3; D gene unclear. The CDR3 runs to 14 residues. CDR1 SGHVS and CDR2 FQNEAQ come from the germline V gene. Trimming removed 6 bases at V and 2 bases at J, with 11 bases between. The CDR3 here is CASSPTGTGNTIYF. CDR3 in DNA: TGTGCCAGCAGTCCCACCGGGACTGGAAACACCATATATTTT.

J is TRBJ2-7 and V is TRBV19; 8 bases line up with TRBD1. This CDR3 has 15 amino acids. V gave up 6 bases and J gave up 1 base; unmatched junction bases: 8. Germline loops: CDR1 LNHDA, CDR2 SQIVND (reference sequence). CDR3 sequence (DNA): TGTGCCAGTAGCGATGTCGGGACAGGATCCTACGAGCAGTACTTC. It yields the protein CASSDVGTGSYEQYF.

The V and J genes are TRBV30 and TRBJ2-1, with D hard to call. Trimming removed 4 bases at V and 0 bases at J, with 13 bases between. The CDR3 loop spans 15 amino acids. CDR1 and CDR2 from the germline V gene are GTSNPN and SVGIG (reference sequence). CDR3 loop: CAWNRLPSSYNEQFF. The CDR3 DNA is TGTGCCTGGAATAGACTCCCGAGCTCCTACAATGAGCAGTTCTTC.

CDR3 amino acids: CASIVTGGHEQFF. CDR3 sequence (DNA): TGTGCCAGTATTGTGACAGGGGGCCATGAGCAGTTCTTC. The chain has TRBV19 and TRBJ2-1, with 10 bases aligning to TRBD1. This CDR3 has 13 residues. The germline V gene encodes CDR1 LNHDA and CDR2 SQIVND (reference sequence). V dropped 7 bases and J dropped 8; count of bases not matched to a gene: 5.

This clone was observed once. The CDR3 sequence: CASSRDSQETQYF. The CDR3, as DNA: TGTGCCAGCAGCCGGGACAGCCAAGAGACCCAGTACTTC. The chain links TRBV7-7 to TRBJ2-5; 7 bases fit TRBD1. This CDR3 has 13 residues. The junction had 1 base not matched to a gene; V was cut back by 5 bases and J by 1 base. Germline values: CDR1 SSHAT, CDR2 FNYEAQ (reference sequence).

The chain combines TRBV11-3 with TRBJ1-2; D unclear. This CDR3 is 12 amino acids long. Trimming stripped 5 bases from V and 5 bases from J, with 9 bases between. In germline, CDR1 is SGHNT, CDR2 YENEEA. The CDR3: CASSHPLYGYTF. The DNA of the CDR3 is TGTGCCAGCAGCCACCCGCTATATGGCTACACCTTC.